Below, one T cell receptor (beta chain) is given with its context. Antigen: not known. This record comes from a study of beta chain features in type 1 diabetes. Study at large: The examined sorted cells totaled some 99 million across samples.

Overall study results and limits: TCRB CDR3s from Type 1 diabetes patients were moderately but significantly shorter in all four CD4+ subsets. The study found fewer insertions and more deletions at VDJ junctions in type 1 diabetes patients. A possible short-template PCR bias applies equally to patients and controls.

Sorting based on CD45RO/CCR7/CD25/CD127/CD95/CD27 separated CD4+ naive, central memory, regulatory and stem cell-like memory cells. The study reverse transcribed the entire isolated RNA, so it sequenced expressed TCRB transcripts. Data came from immunoSEQ multiplex PCR; TCRdb stores just in-frame clones and leaves some out. The sample yields 250,000 to 300,000 clones, 24% seen once. The receptor's source is a woman aged 25-40 years with type 1 diabetes. The specimen sequenced was naive CD4+ T cells from blood.

Here the CDR3 reads CASSQVQSYEQYF. The CDR3, as DNA: TGTGCCAGCAGCCAGGTACAGTCCTACGAGCAGTACTTC. The chain has TRBV7-9 and TRBJ2-7; D is unresolved. The V end was cut by 5 bases, the J end by 1 base, with 9 bases between. The CDR3 has 13 amino acids. Germline V CDR1 and CDR2: SEHNR, FQNEAQ (reference sequence).